The 28 T cell receptor beta chains reported below all come from one sample, sequenced in a study of human T cells and chemical hapten exposure. TCRdb reprocessed the RACE reads with MiXCR, giving one entry per CDR3 protein. The table includes 280,000 or so distinct CDR3 sequences, around 7.3% detected once. The time point denotes: pre-sensitization, week 0. This sample's treatment: therapeutic diphenylcyclopropenone sensitization with weekly scalp DPC. Sample: whole blood, taken in connection with sensitization to the hapten diphenylcyclopropenone (DPC). The receptors here all came from a man aged 18 to 35 with alopecia areata. Some clones in this sample may be carry-over from other donors' samples.

This clonotype was detected many times. This chain uses TRBV20-1 with TRBJ1-1; weak D call: TRBD1 (6 bases). Germline-derived CDR1 and CDR2 are DFQATT and SNEGSKA (reference sequence). CDR3 size: 13 residues. Trimming took off 6 bases at V and 3 bases at J, with 14 bases between the two ends. Written as DNA, the CDR3 is TGCAGTGCCAGGACAGAGCGAGACACTGAAGCTTTCTTT. It codes for CSARTERDTEAFF.

The rearrangement uses TRBV12-3 or TRBV12-4 and TRBJ2-3; tentative D call: TRBD1 (6 bases). V was cut by 7 bases and J by 4 bases, with 15 bases left in between. The CDR3 extends over 14 amino acids. The CDR3 sequence: CASTLGGPADTQYF. DNA for the CDR3: TGTGCCAGCACCTTAGGGGGTCCAGCAGATACGCAGTATTTT.

The CDR3 nucleotides are TGTGCCAGCAGGACCGGGACTGAAGCCTACGAGCAGTACTTC. Protein: CASRTGTEAYEQYF. This sequence joins TRBV6-6 and TRBJ2-7; tentative D call: TRBD2 (6 bases). Germline-derived CDR1 and CDR2 are MNHNY and SVGAGI (reference sequence). The V end was cut by 6 bases, the J end by 2 bases, with 14 bases between. CDR3 length equals 14 residues.

This clonotype was picked up a small number of times. This chain links TRBV10-1 with TRBJ1-1; 7 positions agree with TRBD1. The CDR3 loop spans 12 amino acids. Germline trimming cut 5 bases from V and 6 bases from J; bases unmatched to any gene: 3. The germline V gene has CDR1 WNHNN and CDR2 SYGVQD (reference sequence). CDR3 nucleotide sequence: TGCGCCAGCAGTAAAGACAGGGCTGAAGCTTTCTTT. Protein product: CASSKDRAEAFF.

This chain links TRBV6-6 with TRBJ2-1; D call uncertain. The germline V gene encodes CDR1 MNHNY and CDR2 SVGAGI (reference sequence). CDR3 length: 11 amino acids. The V gene lost 10 bases and the J gene lost 7 bases, with 11 bases spanning the gap. The CDR3 DNA sequence: TGTGCCACTATCGGAGTGAATGAGCAGTTCTTC. Translating gives CATIGVNEQFF.

This rearrangement joins TRBV29-1 to TRBJ2-7; 11 bases line up with TRBD1. The germline V gene has CDR1 SQVTM and CDR2 ANQGSEA. The CDR3 spans 13 residues. V gave up 5 bases and J gave up 4 bases; unmatched junction bases: 4. The CDR3 region is CSVRTGGLYEQYF. CDR3 in DNA: TGCAGCGTTCGGACAGGGGGCTTGTACGAGCAGTACTTC.

This rearrangement joins TRBV11-2 to TRBJ2-5; 7 bases agree with TRBD2. The germline CDR1 and CDR2 sequences are SGHAT and FQNNGV. This CDR3 comprises 14 residues. V lost 2 bases, J lost 4 bases, and 4 bases stayed unmatched. DNA of the CDR3: TGTGCCAGCAGCTTAAGAGCGGGGCCAGAGACCCAGTACTTC. Translation gives CASSLRAGPETQYF.

The chain couples TRBV28 to TRBJ2-4; perhaps TRBD2 as D (5 bases). Germline assignment: CDR1 MDHEN and CDR2 SYDVKM. Between the trimmed V and J ends, which lost 2 bases and 7 bases, there was a span of 12 bases. The CDR3 spans 14 residues. DNA for the CDR3: TGTGCCAGCAGTTTAGCCCAAGGCGGGAACATTCAGTACTTC. Amino acid sequence: CASSLAQGGNIQYF.

This clonotype was counted many times. This chain connects TRBV29-1 to TRBJ2-1; D may match TRBD1 or TRBD2 (6 bases each). The CDR3 totals 15 residues. In germline, CDR1 is SQVTM, CDR2 ANQGSEA. Trimming removed 2 bases from V and 6 bases from J, with 17 bases in between. This CDR3 reads CSVEQGRGVGNEQFF. In DNA form, the CDR3 reads TGCAGCGTTGAACAGGGGCGCGGGGTAGGCAATGAGCAGTTCTTC.

This chain uses TRBV6-6 with TRBJ2-7; D is possibly TRBD1 or TRBD2 (5 bases each). The length of the CDR3 is 15 residues. V was trimmed by 0 bases and J by 0 bases, leaving 9 bases between them. The germline V gene has CDR1 MNHNY and CDR2 SVGAGI (reference sequence). In nucleotides, the CDR3 is TGTGCCAGCAGTTACTCGGGACCCTACTCCTACGAGCAGTACTTC. It encodes CASSYSGPYSYEQYF.

This chain joins TRBV4-1 and TRBJ1-4; tentative D call: TRBD1 (5 bases). Trimming left V 1 base short and J 7 bases short, with 19 bases between. The germline gives CDR1 MGHRA, CDR2 YSYEKL. The CDR3 has 17 amino acids. The CDR3, as DNA: TGCGCCAGCAGCCAAGGGGGCGGGCTAACCTACGTTGAAAAACTGTTTTTT. Translated: CASSQGGGLTYVEKLFF.

This clonotype has only a few counts. CDR3 amino acids: CATSGHRGKAGELFF. The CDR3 nucleotides are TGTGCCACCAGTGGACACAGGGGAAAGGCCGGGGAGCTGTTTTTT. The V and J genes are TRBV24-1 and TRBJ2-2; 7 bases align to TRBD1. The CDR3 loop spans 15 amino acids. Looked up from germline, CDR1 is KGHDR and CDR2 is SFDVKD. The junction had 8 bases not matched to a gene; V was cut back by 5 bases and J by 6 bases.

This clonotype was recorded many times. The J gene is TRBJ2-3, the V gene TRBV7-8; D could derive from TRBD1 or TRBD2 (6 bases each). Germline V gives CDR1 SGHVS, CDR2 FQNEAQ. V shed 6 bases and J shed 2 bases, with 12 bases lying between them. This CDR3 is built from 14 residues. CDR3 nucleotides: TGTGCCAGCAGATGGGGGGACAACACAGATACGCAGTATTTT. Translating it yields CASRWGDNTDTQYF.

In its sample, this clonotype was seen a few times. The V call is TRBV7-8, the J call TRBJ1-2; 7 nucleotides agree with TRBD1. After removal of 4 bases from V and 5 bases from J, the junction contained 10 bases not matched to a gene. This CDR3 is built from 15 residues. In germline, CDR1 is SGHVS, CDR2 FQNEAQ. This CDR3 is CASSSPGTEDYGYTF. DNA of the CDR3: TGTGCCAGCAGCTCACCCGGGACAGAAGATTATGGCTACACCTTC.

The chain recombines TRBV6-5 with TRBJ2-7; TRBD1 agrees at 9 bases. Germline V CDR1 and CDR2: MNHEY, SVGAGI. J gave up 4 bases and V 6 bases, and 7 bases lay outside the gene matches. The CDR3 extends over 14 amino acids. CDR3 sequence (DNA): TGTGCCAGCAGCCCCGGGACAGGGAATTACGAGCAGTACTTC. Encoded protein: CASSPGTGNYEQYF.

This clonotype has only a few counts. This rearrangement joins TRBV6-5 to TRBJ1-2; the D is unclear. This CDR3 has 13 amino acids. Trimming shortened V by 3 bases and J by 2 bases, and 7 bases separated the two germline ends. Germline CDR1 MNHEY, CDR2 SVGAGI. CDR3 amino acids: CASSYKKNYGYTF. CDR3 nucleotides: TGTGCCAGCAGTTATAAGAAAAACTATGGCTACACCTTC.

The chain has TRBV4-1 and TRBJ2-1; either TRBD1 or TRBD2 may supply D (6 bases each). CDR3 size: 17 residues. Germline CDR1 is MGHRA and CDR2 is YSYEKL. V was pared by 1 base and J by 0 bases, with 13 bases between. The CDR3 spells CASSQVLGGPSYNEQFF. The DNA of the CDR3 is TGCGCCAGCAGCCAAGTACTGGGGGGCCCCTCCTACAATGAGCAGTTCTTC.

This clonotype was seen once. The V gene is TRBV27, the J gene TRBJ1-5; D gene ambiguous. V dropped 5 bases and J dropped 0 bases, with 14 bases sitting between them. This CDR3 is built from 16 residues. The germline CDR1 and CDR2 sequences are MNHEY and SMNVEV (reference sequence). The CDR3 is CASSPRATDSNQPQHF. The CDR3 DNA follows: TGTGCCAGCAGTCCCCGGGCTACGGATAGCAATCAGCCCCAGCATTTT.

This clonotype has just a few counts. This chain joins TRBV4-2 and TRBJ2-2; no clear D gene. CDR1 and CDR2 (germline): LGHNA, YNFKEQ. The CDR3 has 16 amino acids. With 2 bases removed from V and 1 base from J, the gap between germline ends came to 11 bases. In DNA form, the CDR3 reads TGTGCCAGCAGCCAAAGATACAGAGAGAACACCGGGGAGCTGTTTTTT. Encoded protein: CASSQRYRENTGELFF.

This clonotype was detected only a few times. The chain links TRBV29-1 to TRBJ2-2, with 7 bases fitting TRBD2. The CDR3 sequence is 14 residues long. Germline assignment: CDR1 SQVTM and CDR2 ANQGSEA. The trim removed 7 bases at V and 5 bases at J, leaving 10 bases unmatched. In nucleotides, the CDR3 is TGCAGCGCCCAAACCGGGGGGTATACCGGGGAGCTGTTTTTT. The encoded protein is CSAQTGGYTGELFF.

This clonotype was seen a handful of times. The J gene is TRBJ1-1, the V gene TRBV20-1; maybe TRBD1 (6 bases). The V gene lost 6 bases and the J gene lost 5 bases, with 28 bases spanning the gap. This CDR3 has 17 residues. Germline CDR1 reads DFQATT; CDR2 reads SNEGSKA (reference sequence). The CDR3 reads CSAGTPGGAEGRTEAFF. The DNA of the CDR3 is TGCAGTGCGGGTACTCCCGGGGGGGCCGAGGGACGTACTGAAGCTTTCTTT.

This chain connects TRBV6-5 to TRBJ1-5, with 10 bases identical to TRBD1. CDR1 is MNHEY, CDR2 SVGAGI, per germline. The CDR3 extends over 15 amino acids. With V trimmed by 6 bases and J by 0 bases, 2 bases remained unmatched. The CDR3 DNA reads as TGTGCCAGCAGCCGGACAGGGGGTAGCAATCAGCCCCAGCATTTT. Its translation is CASSRTGGSNQPQHF.

This clonotype was observed a handful of times. V and J are TRBV6-2 or TRBV6-3 and TRBJ1-6; D uncertain. Germline CDR1 MNHEY, CDR2 SVGEGT. CDR3 length: 15 amino acids. V was cut by 0 bases and J by 10 bases, with 13 bases left in between. The CDR3 region has the DNA TGTGCCAGCAGTTACTCGACCCGCTTATCATCACCCCTCCACTTT. Translating it yields CASSYSTRLSSPLHF.

This clonotype came up a few times. The chain recombines TRBV4-3 with TRBJ1-1; D is unclear. CDR3 length equals 15 residues. Germline V gene data show CDR1 as LGHNA and CDR2 as YSLEER. V lost 0 bases, J lost 5 bases, and 13 bases lay in between. CDR3 in amino acids: CASSQDGSRGTEAFF. The DNA of the CDR3 is TGCGCCAGCAGCCAAGACGGGAGCAGAGGGACTGAAGCTTTCTTT.

This clonotype has ten or more counts. V usage is TRBV9 and J usage is TRBJ1-6, with a possible D match to TRBD1 (5 bases). The CDR3 runs 15 residues. The germline V gene has CDR1 SGDLS and CDR2 YYNGEE. Trimming cost V 0 bases and J 3 bases, with 7 bases left between them. CDR3 loop: CASSVEDSYNSPLHF. CDR3 sequence (DNA): TGTGCCAGCAGCGTAGAAGACAGCTATAATTCACCCCTCCACTTT. Looking up the rest from reference TRBV9 and TRBJ1-6 gives the full variable domain: DSGVTQTPKHLITATGQRVTLRCSPRSGDLSVYWYQQSLDQGLQFLIQYYNGEERAKGNILERFSAQQFPDLHSELNLSSLELGDSALYFCASSVEDSYNSPLHFGNGTRLTVT.

This clonotype was found a few times. This chain connects TRBV14 to TRBJ1-2; D uncertain. CDR1 and CDR2 from the germline V gene are SGHDN and FVKESK. This CDR3 region has 13 residues. V lost 1 base and J 3 bases, leaving 6 bases between the germline ends. The CDR3 here is CASSQALDYGYTF. CDR3 bases: TGTGCCAGCAGCCAAGCCTTAGACTATGGCTACACCTTC. The whole variable domain, remainder taken from reference TRBV14 and TRBJ1-2, is EAGVTQFPSHSVIEKGQTVTLRCDPISGHDNLYWYRRVMGKEIKFLLHFVKESKQDESGMPNNRFLAERTGGTYSTLKVQPAELEDSGVYFCASSQALDYGYTFGSGTRLTVV.

This clonotype occurred many times. The chain links TRBV6-6 to TRBJ2-7; 7 positions agree with TRBD1. Germline V gene lookup returns CDR1 MNHNY and CDR2 SVGAGI (reference sequence). After removal of 6 bases from V and 4 bases from J, the junction contained 15 bases not matched to a gene. CDR3 length equals 16 residues. CDR3 protein: CASRPSWQGVPYEQYF. CDR3 coding DNA: TGTGCCAGCAGGCCATCTTGGCAGGGGGTTCCATACGAGCAGTACTTC.

The chain links TRBV18 to TRBJ2-7, with TRBD1 matching 10 bases. Trimming cost V 2 bases and J 6 bases; bases outside gene matches: 16. This CDR3 has 18 residues. Germline V CDR1 and CDR2: KGHSH, LQKENI. CDR3 nucleotide sequence: TGTGCCAGCTCACCATATGCAAGTCCCGGGACAGGGGTTGGCGAGCAGTACTTC. It codes for CASSPYASPGTGVGEQYF.